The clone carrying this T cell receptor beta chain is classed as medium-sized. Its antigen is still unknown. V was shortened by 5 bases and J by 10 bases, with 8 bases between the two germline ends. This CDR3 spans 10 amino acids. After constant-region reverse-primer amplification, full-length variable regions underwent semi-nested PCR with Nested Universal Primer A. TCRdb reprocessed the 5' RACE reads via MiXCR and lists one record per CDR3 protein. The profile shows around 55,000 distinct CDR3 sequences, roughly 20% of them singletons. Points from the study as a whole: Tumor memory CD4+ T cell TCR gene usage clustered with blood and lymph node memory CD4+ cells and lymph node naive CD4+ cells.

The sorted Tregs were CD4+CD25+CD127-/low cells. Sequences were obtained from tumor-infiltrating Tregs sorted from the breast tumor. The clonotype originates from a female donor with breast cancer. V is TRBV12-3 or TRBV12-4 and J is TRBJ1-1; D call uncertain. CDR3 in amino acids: CASSGVGAFF. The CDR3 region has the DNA TGTGCCAGCAGTGGAGTGGGAGCTTTCTTT.